A selection of T cell receptor beta chains follows, all from one sample in a study of T cells in localized non-small cell lung cancer. TCRdb keeps only in-frame clones here, not all; method: immunoSEQ multiplex PCR. The sample includes around 15,000 clones, approximately 85% of them seen just once. This specimen was peripheral blood, taken before any cancer treatment. The source is a female donor older than 55 with stage I squamous cell lung carcinoma. Both conserved end residues are part of each CDR3. A D gene is named only where the DNA matches it firmly. Clone size is shown for a subset of rows, as once, few, many or a class of expanded clone.

>NA|NA|TRBV10-3|TRBJ2-7
TGTGCCATCAGTGAGTCGAAGGGGGGGAGTAGCTCCTACGAGCAGTACTTC
CAISESKGGSSSYEQYF
>NA|TRBD1|TRBV6-5|TRBJ1-2
TGTGCCAGCAATCTACAGGGGGCGGTATTCTATGGCTACACCTTC
CASNLQGAVFYGYTF
>NA|NA|TRBV6-5|TRBJ2-1
TGTGCCAGCATAGCCGTCAACAATGAGCAGTTCTTC
CASIAVNNEQFF
>NA|NA|TRBV10-3|TRBJ2-3
TGTGCCATCAGTGAGGGGGGCGGGGTAACCACCACAGATACGCAGTATTTT
CAISEGGGVTTTDTQYF
>once|TRBD2|TRBV6-5|TRBJ2-7
TGTGCCAGCAGTTACCGGACTAGCGGGAGTTACGAGCAGTACTTC
CASSYRTSGSYEQYF
>once|NA|TRBV5-1|TRBJ1-1
TGCGCCAGCAGCCTGAGGGACGGAGACACTGAAGCTTTCTTT
CASSLRDGDTEAFF
>NA|TRBD1|TRBV6-5|TRBJ2-7
TGTGCCAGCAGTCAGGCGGACAGGAATAACGAGCAGTACTTC
CASSQADRNNEQYF
>NA|TRBD1|TRBV5-5|TRBJ1-1
TGTGCCAGCAGCGGACAGGGGAACACTGAAGCTTTCTTT
CASSGQGNTEAFF
>NA|TRBD2|TRBV25-1|TRBJ2-7
TGTGCCGGACGTACTAGCGGGAGCTACGAGCAGTACTTC
CAGRTSGSYEQYF
>NA|NA|TRBV19|TRBJ1-5
TGTGCCAGTAAAGACGGTGGAAGCAATCAGCCCCAGCATTTT
CASKDGGSNQPQHF
>NA|NA|TRBV2|TRBJ1-3
TGTGCCAGCAGTGAAGCGCTTGCGGGGACTGGAAACACCATATATTTT
CASSEALAGTGNTIYF
>once|NA|TRBV28|TRBJ2-2
TGTGCCAGCAATCCGGGACTCCGGAACACCGGGGAGCTGTTTTTT
CASNPGLRNTGELFF
>NA|NA|TRBV2|TRBJ1-1
TGTGCCAGCACAGTCAACACTGAAGCTTTCTTT
CASTVNTEAFF
>NA|TRBD1|TRBV9|TRBJ1-4
TGTGCCAGCAGCGGGACAGGGGGCGAAAAACTGTTTTTT
CASSGTGGEKLFF
>NA|TRBD1|TRBV7-9|TRBJ1-4
TGTGCCAGCAGCCCGACAGGGGGTGGTGAAAAACTGTTTTTT
CASSPTGGGEKLFF
>NA|TRBD1|TRBV5-4|TRBJ1-1
TGTGCCAGCAGTCCCACGGACAGGGATGTAGCTTTCTTT
CASSPTDRDVAFF
>NA|NA|TRBV4-1|TRBJ2-3
TGCGCCAGCAGCCCCCCAACAGATACGCAGTATTTT
CASSPPTDTQYF
>NA|TRBD1|TRBV5-4|TRBJ2-1
TGTGCCAGCAGCTCCGCCGGGACAGGGTCCTACAATGAGCAGTTCTTC
CASSSAGTGSYNEQFF
>NA|TRBD1|TRBV19|TRBJ1-1
TGTGCCAGTAGCAGTCCAGGGGGAACACTGAACACTGAAGCTTTCTTT
CASSSPGGTLNTEAFF
>NA|TRBD2|TRBV6-4|TRBJ2-1
TGTGCCAGCAGTGACTCACTTAATAGCGGGGGGGATTACAATGAGCAGTTCTTC
CASSDSLNSGGDYNEQFF
>NA|NA|TRBV7-2|TRBJ2-3
TGTGCCAGCAGCTTTATAGACGGATCTAGCACAGATACGCAGTATTTT
CASSFIDGSSTDTQYF
>NA|NA|TRBV6-1|TRBJ1-4
TGTGCCAGCAGTGAAGCGCTTCTGGGGTTGCTTAATGAAAAACTGTTTTTT
CASSEALLGLLNEKLFF
>NA|TRBD1|TRBV5-1|TRBJ1-1
TGCGCCAGCAGCAGGCAGGGGACAGGCACTGAAGCTTTCTTT
CASSRQGTGTEAFF